This T cell receptor (beta chain) was sequenced in a study of identical twins' blood T cells. About the research overall: Roughly 6 alpha and roughly six beta libraries together yielded tens of millions of reads.

Libraries were made from RNA as TCR cDNA, using a modified protocol. TCRdb re-called the 5' RACE reads through MiXCR, storing one row per CDR3 protein. This sample has 300,000 to 450,000 distinct CDR3 sequences, with about 28% found just once. Notes on this clonotype: Its antigen is as yet unknown.

Donors were six healthy women in three monozygous twin pairs. Findings and limits, study-wide: Twin repertoire similarity may partly reflect shared environment.

CDR3 size: 16 residues. Germline lookup yields CDR1 MNHNY and CDR2 SVGAGI (reference sequence). J gave up 0 bases and V 4 bases, and 8 bases lay outside the gene matches. The specimen was PBMCs. The receptor was derived from a woman aged 18-49 years in good health. J is TRBJ1-2 and V is TRBV6-6, with 7 bases matching TRBD1. The CDR3 loop is CASSFPDRTANYGYTF. CDR3 bases: TGTGCCAGCAGTTTCCCGGACAGGACCGCTAACTATGGCTACACCTTC.